One sample yielded the 14 T cell receptor beta chains listed below, sequenced in a study of T cells in Graves' hyperthyroidism and ophthalmopathy. There were TCR beta CDR3 regions amplified from RNA transcripts. HTBI primers were employed in a first-round RT-PCR of the TCR CDR3. TCRdb re-analysed the multiplex PCR reads in MiXCR, keeping a single row per CDR3 protein. The sample includes 500,000 to 650,000 distinct CDR3 sequences, 40% to 50% of them seen just once. Source material: peripheral blood or thyroid tissue (not recorded which). These receptor sequences come from an adult woman with Graves' disease, either hyperthyroidism or ophthalmopathy (not recorded which).

A word on this clonotype: A single base separates this from a much larger clone, so it may be a read error. The chain recombines TRBV7-9 with TRBJ2-7; 7 bases are shared with TRBD2. CDR3 length equals 16 residues. The germline V gene encodes CDR1 SEHNR and CDR2 FQNEAQ (reference sequence). Here the CDR3 reads CASSSAPSGNSYEQYF. DNA of the CDR3: TGCGCCAGCAGCTCGGCGCCTAGCGGCAACTCCTACGAGCAGTACTTC.

The chain uses TRBV25-1 and TRBJ2-7; D gene ambiguous. CDR3 size: 13 residues. Per the germline V gene, CDR1 is MGHDK and CDR2 is SYGVNS. V was shortened by 0 bases and J by 6 bases, with 9 bases between the two germline ends. CDR3 in DNA: TGTGCCAGCAGTGAATATGGTCGCAGCGAGCAGTACTTC. As protein: CASSEYGRSEQYF.

Points on this clonotype: At one end, the junction sequence differs from germline, possibly due to a read error. This chain links TRBV4-2 with TRBJ2-7; D is unclear. CDR3 size: 14 residues. CDR1 and CDR2 from the germline V gene are LGHNA and YNFKEQ. CDR3 DNA sequence: TGTGCCAGCAGCCAAGCCGGGTTCGCCTACGAGCGGTACTTC. Protein product: CASSQAGFAYERYF.

This clonotype has ten or more counts. The rearrangement joins TRBV7-2 to TRBJ1-4; TRBD1 agrees at 7 bases. This CDR3 comprises 15 residues. With 5 bases clipped from V and 7 bases from J, the junction kept 10 bases outside the gene matches. Germline CDR1 reads SGHTA; CDR2 reads FQGNSA. CDR3 sequence reads: CASSLRGGGGEKLFF. As DNA, the CDR3 is TGTGCCAGCAGCCTACGCGGAGGGGGCGGTGAAAAACTGTTTTTT.

In the case of this clonotype: Mismatch with germline at one junction end may stem from a read error. This rearrangement joins TRBV10-3 to TRBJ1-2, with 10 bases that match TRBD1. This CDR3 region has 17 residues. Germline V gives CDR1 ENHRY, CDR2 SYGVKD. CDR3 coding DNA: TGTGCCATCAGTGCCGGGACAGGGGCGTCAGCTAACTGTGGCTACACCTTC. Encoded protein: CAISAGTGASANCGYTF.

This clonotype has only one observation. The CDR3: CASSFTRGPGANVLTF. CDR3 sequence (DNA): TGTGCCAGCAGTTTTACCAGGGGACCTGGGGCCAACGTCCTGACTTTC. The rearrangement uses TRBV12-3 or TRBV12-4 and TRBJ2-6; the D gene is possibly TRBD1 (6 bases). Trimming left V 3 bases short and J 2 bases short, with 11 bases between. The CDR3 has 16 residues.

V usage is TRBV7-9 and J usage is TRBJ1-1, with D tentatively TRBD1 (5 bases). Trimming cost V 4 bases and J 4 bases, with 13 bases left between them. Germline CDR1 reads SEHNR; CDR2 reads FQNEAQ (reference sequence). The CDR3 has 14 amino acids. Written as DNA, the CDR3 is TGTGCCAGCAGCTCTGGGGGGATTGGCACTGAAGCTTTCTTT. Its translation is CASSSGGIGTEAFF.

The chain employs TRBV7-2 and TRBJ2-5; D gene uncertain. CDR1 and CDR2 (germline): SGHTA, FQGNSA. The V gene lost 3 bases and the J gene lost 1 base, with 9 bases spanning the gap. CDR3 size: 14 residues. The CDR3 is CASSFTGSQETQYF. DNA of the CDR3: TGTGCCAGCAGCTTTACGGGCTCCCAAGAGACCCAGTACTTC.

Turning to this clonotype: It is likely a read error, because the conserved phenylalanine at the end of the CDR3 is missing. It is unclear where the CDR3 begins or ends on the DNA, so no DNA is shown, and the CDR3 is as TCRdb lists it. The chain links TRBV29-1 to TRBJ2-5; TRBD2, as called in the table, went unchecked against the DNA. From its first to its last residue, the CDR3 has 11 amino acids. Germline V lookup: CDR1 SQVTM, CDR2 ANQGSEA. Here the CDR3 reads CSVGAAGEALL.

Notes on this clonotype: Just one base apart from a much larger clone, this may be a read error. The V gene is TRBV7-9, the J gene TRBJ1-1; a weak D match, TRBD1 (5 bases). Germline values: CDR1 SEHNR, CDR2 FQNEAQ (reference sequence). This CDR3 has 14 residues. Trimming stripped 6 bases from V and 1 base from J, with 12 bases between. CDR3 nucleotide sequence: TGTGCCAGCAGGAAGGGACCGCGGAACACTGAAGCTTTCTTT. Translating it yields CASRKGPRNTEAFF.

This clonotype was seen only a few times. J is TRBJ1-2 and V is TRBV20-1; D possibly corresponds to TRBD1 (6 bases). The CDR3 totals 15 residues. Germline values: CDR1 DFQATT, CDR2 SNEGSKA (reference sequence). V lost 0 bases, J lost 13 bases, and 24 bases lay in between. Here the CDR3 reads CSAREIATDSLSCTF. The CDR3 DNA reads TGCAGTGCTAGAGAAATAGCCACGGACAGTTTAAGCTGCACCTTC.

There are a few counts of this clonotype. The rearrangement links TRBV12-3 or TRBV12-4 to TRBJ1-6; D is unresolved. The CDR3 spans 13 residues. V dropped 6 bases and J dropped 15 bases, with 18 bases sitting between them. CDR3 in DNA: TGTGCCAGCAGCGGCCCTCAGGACCCGCTCCTCCACTTT. It codes for CASSGPQDPLLHF.

The rearrangement uses TRBV29-1 and TRBJ1-5; the D gene is possibly TRBD1 (5 bases). V lost 8 bases, J lost 4 bases, and 21 bases lay in between. Germline values: CDR1 SQVTM, CDR2 ANQGSEA. CDR3 length: 15 amino acids. The CDR3 reads CSSARVSGRNQPQHF. The CDR3 DNA reads TGCAGCAGTGCCAGGGTCTCGGGGAGAAATCAGCCCCAGCATTTT.

A note on this clonotype: A much larger clonotype is one base distant, so this may be a read error. Because the CDR3 is missing its conserved closing phenylalanine or tryptophan, this is likely a read error. The chain has TRBV7-2 and TRBJ1-2; D is unresolved. The CDR3 covers 15 residues. CDR1 and CDR2 (germline): SGHTA, FQGNSA. CDR3 residues: CASSQEPGFNYGYTL. CDR3 in DNA: TGCGCCAGCAGCCAAGAGCCAGGATTTAACTATGGCTACACCCTC.